The table lists the clone carrying this T cell receptor (beta chain) with a few counts. What it binds is not known. TCRdb processed the reads anew with MiXCR; each CDR3 protein has one entry. This sample has around 530,000 distinct CDR3 sequences, with 16% found just once. This entry is derived from a study of T cell repertoires in cytomegalovirus infection. Points from the study as a whole: In two of eight donors, the top clonotype was HLA-C-restricted CMV-specific.

This CDR3 region has 13 residues. V gave up 4 bases and J gave up 0 bases, with 9 bases separating them. Germline CDR1 reads DFQATT; CDR2 reads SNEGSKA (reference sequence). This receptor was identified in a human donor in good health (CMV status not recorded). Some clones in this sample may be carry-over from other donors' samples. The genes are TRBV20-1 and TRBJ2-5; possibly TRBD1 for D (6 bases). The sample was CD8+ T cells from PBMCs. Written as DNA, the CDR3 is TGCAGTGCTATGGGACAAGACCAAGAGACCCAGTACTTC. This translates into CSAMGQDQETQYF.